These 8 T cell receptor beta chains originate from one sample sequenced in a study of neurological immune-mediated disorders. From the 5' RACE reads, TCRdb called clonotypes with MiXCR, one entry per CDR3 protein. The data hold some 71,000 distinct CDR3 sequences, with approximately 10% observed a single time. Time point: longitudinal time-point 1 (baseline). Sequencing input: PBMCs. Source of these receptors: a man aged 30 to 45 in good health.

This clonotype was found many times. The chain carries TRBV5-1 and TRBJ2-3, with 9 bases fitting TRBD2. CDR3 length equals 16 residues. CDR1 SGHRS and CDR2 YFSETQ come from the germline V gene. V was clipped by 3 bases and J by 3 bases; unmatched bases: 8. CDR3 nucleotides: TGCGCCAGCAGCTCGGGGCTAGCGGGAAGGACAGATACGCAGTATTTT. This translates into CASSSGLAGRTDTQYF.

This clonotype was seen ten or more times. The genes are TRBV5-1 and TRBJ2-7; TRBD1 matches at 7 bases. The CDR3 has 13 amino acids. CDR1 is SGHRS, CDR2 YFSETQ, per germline. The V segment lost 6 bases and the J segment 6 bases; nucleotides outside the gene matches: 9. CDR3 nucleotides: TGCGCCAGCAATGGGGGTTACAGGGGCGAGCAGTACTTC. Translated, it gives CASNGGYRGEQYF.

This clonotype was seen a handful of times. The chain is built from TRBV12-3 or TRBV12-4 and TRBJ2-6; the D is unclear. The CDR3 contains 15 residues. Trimming took off 2 bases at V and 1 base at J, with 6 bases between the two ends. CDR3 residues: CASSLLGSGANVLTF. CDR3 nucleotides: TGTGCCAGCAGTTTATTGGGTTCTGGGGCCAACGTCCTGACTTTC.

This clonotype was recorded once. The CDR3 ends on some other residue instead of the conserved phenylalanine or tryptophan, so this is likely a read error. The chain links TRBV7-9 to TRBJ1-2; possible D gene TRBD1, 6 bases. The CDR3 length is 15 residues. CDR1 is SEHNR, CDR2 FQNEAQ, per germline (reference sequence). V lost 5 bases, J lost 4 bases, and 17 bases lay in between. The DNA of the CDR3 is TGTGCCAGCAGCATCGTACAGGGTGACCTCTATGGCTACACCTCC. Amino acids: CASSIVQGDLYGYTS.

This clonotype was counted between two and nine times. V is TRBV20-1 and J is TRBJ2-4; possibly TRBD1 or TRBD2 for D (5 bases each). CDR1 DFQATT and CDR2 SNEGSKA come from the germline V gene (reference sequence). The CDR3 is 14 residues long. The V and J ends lost 0 bases and 12 bases respectively, with 18 bases between them. The CDR3 sequence is CSARETPRDPRQYF. Here the CDR3 DNA reads TGCAGTGCTAGAGAAACTCCCCGGGACCCCCGTCAGTACTTC.

This clonotype was detected ten times or more. The rearrangement uses TRBV5-5 and TRBJ2-5; 8 bases align to TRBD2. With 3 bases clipped from V and 5 bases from J, the junction kept 21 bases outside the gene matches. The CDR3 spans 19 residues. CDR1 SGHKS and CDR2 YYEKEE come from the germline V gene (reference sequence). CDR3 amino acids: CASSSPRDIGSGTRETQYF. The CDR3 bases are TGTGCCAGCAGCTCCCCGCGAGACATAGGTAGCGGGACCCGGGAGACCCAGTACTTC.

The sample holds many counts of this clonotype. This sequence joins TRBV5-1 and TRBJ1-6, with D maybe TRBD1 (5 bases). Trimming removed 2 bases at V and 14 bases at J, with 23 bases between. Germline assignment: CDR1 SGHRS and CDR2 YFSETQ. The CDR3 extends over 16 amino acids. The CDR3 loop reads CASSLSVAGLTTALHF. In nucleotides, the CDR3 is TGCGCCAGCAGCTTAAGTGTGGCAGGGTTGACCACGGCCCTCCACTTT.

This clonotype has a handful of counts. The J gene is TRBJ1-1, the V gene TRBV4-1, with D perhaps matching TRBD1 (6 bases). V was trimmed by 0 bases and J by 3 bases, leaving 11 bases between them. This CDR3 has 15 residues. The V gene's germline CDR1 is MGHRA and CDR2 YSYEKL. CDR3: CASSQDRGQYTEAFF. CDR3 bases: TGCGCCAGCAGCCAAGATCGAGGACAGTACACTGAAGCTTTCTTT.